Below, 28 T cell receptor beta chains from the same sample are listed, as sequenced in a study of vaccination effects on CD4 cells after COVID-19. Antigen-specific CD4+ T cell clonotypes were called by their expansion after viral peptide-pool culture in ViraFEST. Culture lasted roughly 9 days before CD4+ T cell isolation. This individual tested PCR-positive for SARS-CoV-2 infection between March and December 2020. For these receptors, no antigen is known. This table comes from immunoSEQ multiplex PCR, and its TCRdb copy is limited to in-frame clones, with some not included. The repertoire consists of around 40,000 clones, with approximately 73% occurring once and the leading ten covering 30% to 40%. The material was CD4+ T cells from PBMCs cultured with a peptide pool, obtained before COVID-19 vaccination. These receptor sequences come from a human donor who had a prior SARS-CoV-2 infection.

This clone occurred a few times. The rearrangement links TRBV5-6 to TRBJ2-1, with 8 bases lining up with TRBD1. Germline CDR1 is SGHDT and CDR2 is YYEEEE. The CDR3 runs to 11 residues. J gave up 10 bases and V 5 bases, and 2 bases lay outside the gene matches. The CDR3 region is CASRRQGEQFF. Here the CDR3 DNA reads TGTGCCAGCAGACGACAGGGGGAGCAGTTCTTC.

The CDR3 region has the DNA TGTGCCAGCTCACCATCATCAGGACACCTCTCCTACGAGCAGTACTTC. This codes for CASSPSSGHLSYEQYF. The J gene is TRBJ2-7, the V gene TRBV18; D may be TRBD1 (5 bases). The CDR3 runs to 16 residues. V gave up 2 bases and J gave up 0 bases, with 14 bases separating them. Per the germline V gene, CDR1 is KGHSH and CDR2 is LQKENI.

The CDR3 region has the DNA TGTGCCAGCAGCGGCGCGGAACCAAGGGGTTCACCCCTCCACTTT. Its translation is CASSGAEPRGSPLHF. V gene TRBV9 combines with J gene TRBJ1-6; D is possibly TRBD1 (5 bases). With 3 bases removed from V and 9 bases from J, the gap between germline ends came to 16 bases. Germline CDR1 reads SGDLS; CDR2 reads YYNGEE. The CDR3 length is 15 residues.

This clone was seen more than once but under ten times. V and J are TRBV20-1 and TRBJ2-7; weak D call: TRBD1 (5 bases). Trimming took 3 bases from V and 2 from J, leaving 8 bases between them. Germline lookup yields CDR1 DFQATT and CDR2 SNEGSKA (reference sequence). The CDR3 contains 12 residues. The CDR3 nucleotides are TGCAGTGCTAGTCCGGACACCTACGAGCAGTACTTC. Translation: CSASPDTYEQYF.

The V and J genes are TRBV10-3 and TRBJ1-1, with D unresolved. The CDR3 loop spans 13 amino acids. Trimming removed 6 bases from V and 1 base from J, with 9 bases in between. Per germline, CDR1 ENHRY and CDR2 SYGVKD. In nucleotides, the CDR3 is TGTGCCATCAGCTACCGGGAGAACACTGAAGCTTTCTTT. The encoded protein is CAISYRENTEAFF.

The rearrangement links TRBV4-1 to TRBJ1-2, with 7 positions matching TRBD1. The germline CDR1 and CDR2 sequences are MGHRA and YSYEKL. The CDR3 is 18 residues long. Trimming cost V 8 bases and J 2 bases; bases outside gene matches: 20. This CDR3 is CASQHTAVAGGLNYGYTF. The CDR3 nucleotides are TGCGCCAGCCAGCACACCGCGGTGGCAGGGGGACTGAACTATGGCTACACCTTC.

DNA for the CDR3: TGTGCCTGGAGTAATGGGACTGCCTCGTATCGCAGGGCGTATGGCTACACCTTC. Translated: CAWSNGTASYRRAYGYTF. The chain joins TRBV30 to TRBJ1-2; D perhaps matches TRBD1 (5 bases). The germline gives CDR1 GTSNPN, CDR2 SVGIG (reference sequence). V lost 2 bases and J lost 5, with 27 bases in between. This CDR3 spans 18 amino acids. The full variable domain, rest sourced from reference TRBV30 and TRBJ1-2, is SQTIHQWPATLVQPVGSPLSLECTVEGTSNPNLYWYRQAAGRGLQLLFYSVGIGQISSEVPQNLSASRPQDRQFILSSKKLLLSDSGFYLCAWSNGTASYRRAYGYTFGSGTRLTVV.

The CDR3 DNA reads TGTGCCAGCAGCCGCGACCAGTCCACAGATACGCAGTATTTT. Translating gives CASSRDQSTDTQYF. The V gene is TRBV4-2, the J gene TRBJ2-3; D gene ambiguous. Trimming shortened V by 4 bases and J by 2 bases, and 10 bases separated the two germline ends. The length of the CDR3 is 14 residues. Germline V CDR1 and CDR2: LGHNA, YNFKEQ.

The CDR3 nucleotides are TGTGCCAGCAGTTTGTTCCGGGACCCTGTTGAAAAACTGTTTTTT. This encodes CASSLFRDPVEKLFF. The J gene is TRBJ1-4, the V gene TRBV27; maybe TRBD1 (5 bases). Germline V lookup: CDR1 MNHEY, CDR2 SMNVEV (reference sequence). V shed 3 bases and J shed 7 bases, with 15 bases lying between them. The CDR3 totals 15 residues.

This clone was seen more than once but under ten times. This chain links TRBV14 with TRBJ1-3; possibly TRBD1 for D (5 bases). Trimming stripped 2 bases from V and 1 base from J, with 18 bases between. CDR3 length equals 18 residues. From germline, CDR1 is SGHDN and CDR2 FVKESK. DNA for the CDR3: TGTGCCAGCAGCCAACTACCGATCAGGGTCGGGTCTGGAAACACCATATATTTT. Residues: CASSQLPIRVGSGNTIYF.

The sample holds one count of this clone. The genes are TRBV3-1 (or the pseudogene TRBV3-2) and TRBJ2-1; 11 bases map to TRBD2. With 1 base clipped from V and 8 bases from J, the junction kept 4 bases outside the gene matches. CDR1 and CDR2 from the germline V gene are LGHDT and YNNKEL (reference sequence). This CDR3 is 15 amino acids long. The DNA of the CDR3 is TGTGCCAGCAGCCAAGTAGCGGGGGGGTCGGATGAGCAGTTCTTC. Residues: CASSQVAGGSDEQFF.

The CDR3 spells CASSLDLGGRAGDTQYF. Here the CDR3 DNA reads TGTGCCAGCAGCTTAGATCTCGGCGGGAGGGCAGGGGATACGCAGTATTTT. The chain carries TRBV11-3 and TRBJ2-3, with 9 bases fitting TRBD2. Per germline, CDR1 SGHNT and CDR2 YENEEA. V lost 0 bases, J lost 6 bases, and 10 bases stayed unmatched. CDR3 length: 17 amino acids.

This clone was recorded once. This CDR3 is CASSSATGELFF. DNA of the CDR3: TGTGCCAGCAGTTCCGCCACCGGGGAGCTGTTTTTT. J is TRBJ2-2 and V is TRBV6-5, with no clear D. The V gene's germline CDR1 is MNHEY and CDR2 SVGAGI. V lost 4 bases and J lost 4, with 4 bases in between. This CDR3 is 12 amino acids long.

The V and J genes are TRBV6-5 and TRBJ2-7; no definite D call. Deletions cut 0 bases from V and 2 bases from J, with 8 bases between. The germline CDR1 and CDR2 sequences are MNHEY and SVGAGI. CDR3 length: 14 amino acids. The CDR3 coding sequence is TGTGCCAGCAGTTACTCAGGCGGAACCTACGAGCAGTACTTC. Translating gives CASSYSGGTYEQYF.

This clone was seen just once. CDR3 protein: CASGTGNYGYTF. The CDR3 DNA reads as TGTGCCTCCGGGACAGGGAACTATGGCTACACCTTC. The V and J genes are TRBV10-3 and TRBJ1-2; 9 bases map to TRBD1. Trimming cost V 11 bases and J 2 bases; bases outside gene matches: 3. This CDR3 is built from 12 residues. CDR1 ENHRY and CDR2 SYGVKD come from the germline V gene.

The chain combines TRBV29-1 with TRBJ2-1; the D gene could be TRBD1 or TRBD2 (5 bases each). This CDR3 has 12 amino acids. V dropped 2 bases and J dropped 9 bases, with 11 bases sitting between them. Per the germline V gene, CDR1 is SQVTM and CDR2 is ANQGSEA. DNA for the CDR3: TGCAGCGTTGAACGAGGGGCGGGTGAGCAGTTCTTC. Protein: CSVERGAGEQFF.

This clone was found once. The V gene is TRBV15, the J gene TRBJ2-3, with 9 bases lining up with TRBD1. The CDR3 sequence is 16 residues long. Germline V gives CDR1 LNHNV, CDR2 YYDKDF (reference sequence). The ends lost 2 bases at V and 6 bases at J; junction bases unmatched: 9. CDR3: CATSRSTTGGADTQYF. The CDR3 DNA reads as TGTGCCACCAGCAGATCAACAACAGGGGGCGCCGATACGCAGTATTTT.

V is TRBV7-6 and J is TRBJ2-7; weak D call: TRBD1 (6 bases). The germline V and J ends were trimmed by 1 base and 5 bases, with 12 bases remaining between them. CDR3 size: 14 residues. Germline V gene data show CDR1 as SGHVS and CDR2 as FNYEAQ. In DNA form, the CDR3 reads TGTGCCAGCAGCTTAGTGGGCAGGGGAGACGAGCAGTACTTC. Residues: CASSLVGRGDEQYF.

The gene calls are TRBV7-8 and TRBJ1-1; no definite D call. Germline CDR1 is SGHVS and CDR2 is FQNEAQ. Trimming left V 1 base short and J 1 base short, with 4 bases between. This CDR3 spans 13 amino acids. The CDR3 reads CASSLERNTEAFF. CDR3 DNA: TGTGCCAGCAGCTTAGAGCGGAACACTGAAGCTTTCTTT.

V usage is TRBV18 and J usage is TRBJ2-5; 8 bases match TRBD1. CDR1 and CDR2 from the germline V gene are KGHSH and LQKENI. This CDR3 has 13 amino acids. Trimming took 7 bases from V and 5 from J; bases not matched to a gene: 6. The CDR3 loop is CASLQGARETQYF. The DNA of the CDR3 is TGTGCCAGCTTGCAGGGGGCGCGGGAGACCCAGTACTTC.

The chain combines TRBV30 with TRBJ2-3, with D possibly matching TRBD2 (5 bases). The CDR3 contains 14 residues. Germline CDR1 is GTSNPN and CDR2 is SVGIG (reference sequence). V shed 3 bases and J shed 4 bases, with 14 bases lying between them. The CDR3 reads CAWRSSYRADTQYF. CDR3 sequence (DNA): TGTGCCTGGAGGTCTAGCTATAGAGCAGATACGCAGTATTTT.

This chain links TRBV4-2 with TRBJ2-2; tentative D call: TRBD2 (6 bases). V was shortened by 4 bases and J by 6 bases, with 12 bases between the two germline ends. The CDR3 sequence is 14 residues long. Germline loops: CDR1 LGHNA, CDR2 YNFKEQ. The DNA of the CDR3 is TGTGCCAGCAGCCGGGACTCAAGGTCCGGGGAGCTGTTTTTT. Translated, it gives CASSRDSRSGELFF.

This chain links TRBV7-2 with TRBJ2-7; possible D gene TRBD1, 5 bases. The ends were cut back, 6 bases at V and 3 bases at J, with 21 bases in the middle. The CDR3 has 16 residues. CDR1 is SGHTA and CDR2 is FQGNSA in the germline V gene. For the CDR3, the DNA is TGTGCCAGCAGTCTCGGAACGGCAGGGAATATCTACGAGCAGTACTTC. Translation gives CASSLGTAGNIYEQYF.

The gene calls are TRBV7-8 and TRBJ2-5; D is ambiguous. Between the trimmed V and J ends, which lost 1 base and 2 bases, there was a span of 5 bases. Germline assignment: CDR1 SGHVS and CDR2 FQNEAQ. This CDR3 comprises 13 residues. CDR3 loop: CASSLDKQETQYF. The DNA of the CDR3 is TGTGCCAGCAGCTTAGATAAGCAAGAGACCCAGTACTTC.

The rearrangement uses TRBV20-1 and TRBJ2-2; D might be TRBD2 (6 bases). The V gene's germline CDR1 is DFQATT and CDR2 SNEGSKA (reference sequence). The CDR3 sequence is 15 residues long. The V end lost 3 bases, the J end lost 4 bases, and 15 bases lay between the germline ends. The CDR3 coding sequence is TGCAGTGCTAGTTTGGGGGGTACCGCCACCGGGGAGCTGTTTTTT. It is translated as CSASLGGTATGELFF.

This clone showed up just a few times. The chain links TRBV6-5 to TRBJ1-6, with a tentative D call TRBD1 (6 bases). CDR1 and CDR2 from the germline V gene are MNHEY and SVGAGI. The CDR3 is 13 amino acids. Trimming removed 9 bases from V and 7 bases from J, with 13 bases in between. The CDR3 spells CASAGTRNSPLHF. The CDR3 bases are TGTGCCAGTGCCGGGACACGGAATTCACCCCTCCACTTT.

The rearrangement joins TRBV24-1 to TRBJ2-5; D may correspond to TRBD1 or TRBD2 (6 bases each). The CDR3 has 16 residues. V was cut by 4 bases and J by 4 bases, with 18 bases left in between. CDR1 KGHDR and CDR2 SFDVKD come from the germline V gene. CDR3 in amino acids: CATSDYSKGGLETQYF. CDR3 bases: TGTGCCACCAGTGACTATTCGAAGGGGGGTTTAGAGACCCAGTACTTC.

The V gene is TRBV28, the J gene TRBJ1-5; possible D gene TRBD1, 6 bases. The V and J ends lost 3 bases and 11 bases respectively, with 17 bases between them. The CDR3 sequence is 14 residues long. Germline V gives CDR1 MDHEN, CDR2 SYDVKM. The CDR3 DNA reads TGTGCCAGCAGTTTGGGGGCCGACCCCTCGGCCCAGCATTTT. Protein product: CASSLGADPSAQHF.